One T cell receptor beta chain is described in this entry. The data derive from a study of blood T cell repertoires in COVID-19. TCRdb's table, derived via immunoSEQ multiplex PCR, lists solely in-frame clones and lacks some. The sample lists around 370,000 clones, around 91% seen once, with less than 3.5% in the top ten. Trimming took 10 bases from V and 4 from J, leaving 25 bases between them. This CDR3 is 16 amino acids long. Germline V gives CDR1 ENHRY, CDR2 SYGVKD. The origin of this receptor is a woman aged 18-29 years who had recovered from COVID-19. The chain is built from TRBV10-3 and TRBJ1-2; maybe TRBD1 (6 bases). Sequenced: peripheral blood. CDR3 sequence reads: CATADPEGRGLYGYTF. The CDR3 region has the DNA TGTGCCACAGCCGACCCCGAGGGCAGGGGCCTCTATGGCTACACCTTC.